This TCR beta chain was captured by sequencing in a study of T cells in Graves' hyperthyroidism and ophthalmopathy. Whole-study results and caveats: The model foresaw ophthalmopathy a median about 6.5 months prior to onset.

Amplified regions were TCR beta CDR3 sequences from RNA transcripts. A first-round RT-PCR of the TCR CDR3 used the HTBI primer set. MiXCR was run by TCRdb on the multiplex PCR reads, yielding one entry per CDR3 protein. The table records about 590,000 distinct CDR3 sequences, 15% to 18% of them present only once. Uncontrolled infections, other autoimmune diseases, pregnancy or lactation led to exclusion of patients. The V gene's germline CDR1 is SEHNR and CDR2 FQNEAQ (reference sequence). The CDR3 consists of 11 residues. V gave up 5 bases and J gave up 7 bases, with 8 bases separating them. This clonotype was recorded at least ten times. Its target is unknown.

The sequencing sample was made of blood. The chain uses TRBV7-9 and TRBJ1-1; TRBD1 might be the D (5 bases). This receptor was identified in a woman in her twenties or thirties with Graves' hyperthyroidism. As DNA, the CDR3 is TGTGCCAGCAGCCGAGACAGTGAAGCTTTCTTT. Encoded protein: CASSRDSEAFF.